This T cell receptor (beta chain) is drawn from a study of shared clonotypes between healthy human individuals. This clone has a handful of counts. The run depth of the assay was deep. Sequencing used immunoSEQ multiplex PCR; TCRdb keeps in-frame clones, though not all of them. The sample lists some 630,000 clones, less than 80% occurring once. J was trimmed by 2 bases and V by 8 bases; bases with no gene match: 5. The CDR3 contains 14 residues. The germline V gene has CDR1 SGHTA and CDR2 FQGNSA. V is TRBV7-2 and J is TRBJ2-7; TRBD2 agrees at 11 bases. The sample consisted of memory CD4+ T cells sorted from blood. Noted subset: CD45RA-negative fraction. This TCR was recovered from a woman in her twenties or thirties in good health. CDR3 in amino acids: CASSSGGRTYEQYF. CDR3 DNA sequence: TGTGCCAGCTCTAGCGGGGGGCGTACCTACGAGCAGTACTTC.